These 15 T cell receptor beta chains came from one sample sequenced in a study of T cells in tumors and immune-related adverse events. The table came from immunoSEQ multiplex PCR; TCRdb's copy has only in-frame clones and leaves some out. Of about 24,000 clones listed, about nine tenths were seen once; the top ten hold approximately 1.4%. Sequenced here: lymph node tissue, sampled from a patient treated with anti-PD-1 therapy. All receptors come from a female donor with metastatic renal cell carcinoma.

The chain combines TRBV6-6 with TRBJ1-2, with a tentative D call TRBD1 (5 bases). The CDR3 is made up of 16 amino acids. Trimming left V 7 bases short and J 5 bases short, with 23 bases between. The V gene's germline CDR1 is MNHNY and CDR2 SVGAGI (reference sequence). The CDR3 here is CASIQGRDGRVYGYTF. Here the CDR3 DNA reads TGTGCCAGCATCCAAGGGAGGGACGGACGTGTGTATGGCTACACCTTC.

The rearrangement joins TRBV7-9 to TRBJ2-1; 10 bases agree with TRBD2. This CDR3 region has 13 residues. V lost 3 bases, J lost 10 bases, and 3 bases stayed unmatched. Germline V lookup: CDR1 SEHNR, CDR2 FQNEAQ (reference sequence). As DNA, the CDR3 is TGTGCCAGCAGCTTTACTAGCGGGAAGGAGCAGTTCTTC. Protein: CASSFTSGKEQFF.

This chain links TRBV18 with TRBJ1-1; D gene unclear. Trimming removed 1 base from V and 2 bases from J, with 5 bases in between. From germline, CDR1 is KGHSH and CDR2 LQKENI. This CDR3 has 13 amino acids. The CDR3 sequence is CASSPQPNTEAFF. Written as DNA, the CDR3 is TGTGCCAGCTCACCACAACCTAACACTGAAGCTTTCTTT.

The chain couples TRBV10-1 to TRBJ1-5; no reliable D call. V was pared by 9 bases and J by 4 bases, with 19 bases between. Germline V gives CDR1 WNHNN, CDR2 SYGVQD (reference sequence). This CDR3 is 15 amino acids long. The CDR3 nucleotides are TGCGCCAGACTTATGACCCCCAAAGGTAATCAGCCCCAGCATTTT. Translated, it gives CARLMTPKGNQPQHF.

This rearrangement joins TRBV6-4 to TRBJ1-1; D gene uncertain. Germline CDR1 MRHNA, CDR2 SNTAGT. The CDR3 length is 13 residues. V was trimmed by 0 bases and J by 2 bases, leaving 4 bases between them. Here the CDR3 reads CASSDSGNTEAFF. DNA for the CDR3: TGTGCCAGCAGTGACTCTGGCAACACTGAAGCTTTCTTT.

This clone was observed a single time. The chain uses TRBV28 and TRBJ1-5; weak D call: TRBD1 (6 bases). The V gene's germline CDR1 is MDHEN and CDR2 SYDVKM. The V gene lost 6 bases and the J gene lost 3 bases, with 15 bases spanning the gap. The length of the CDR3 is 15 residues. The chain's CDR3 is CASRQGGPHNQPQHF. The CDR3 DNA sequence: TGTGCCAGCAGACAGGGAGGGCCTCACAATCAGCCCCAGCATTTT.

This clone was detected only a few times. The chain combines TRBV7-8 with TRBJ1-5; the D is unclear. Deletions cut 5 bases from V and 0 bases from J, with 11 bases between. CDR3 size: 15 residues. Germline CDR1 SGHVS, CDR2 FQNEAQ. In DNA form, the CDR3 reads TGTGCCAGCAGCCGACTTCTGGGTAGCAATCAGCCCCAGCATTTT. Translation gives CASSRLLGSNQPQHF.

This sequence joins TRBV5-6 and TRBJ1-1; tentative D call: TRBD1 (6 bases). In germline, CDR1 is SGHDT, CDR2 YYEEEE. The CDR3 contains 13 residues. The germline V and J ends were trimmed by 1 base and 7 bases, with 11 bases remaining between them. The CDR3 sequence: CASSLQAGVEAFF. DNA of the CDR3: TGTGCCAGCAGCTTGCAGGCAGGGGTTGAAGCTTTCTTT.

The rearrangement links TRBV15 to TRBJ1-4; D not resolved. The CDR3 consists of 15 residues. Trimming pared 0 bases from V and 3 bases from J, leaving 8 bases between. The germline gives CDR1 LNHNV, CDR2 YYDKDF (reference sequence). The CDR3 reads CATSRDAGSNEKLFF. In DNA, the CDR3 is TGTGCCACCAGCAGAGATGCTGGCTCTAATGAAAAACTGTTTTTT. Filled out from reference TRBV15 and TRBJ1-4, the complete variable domain reads DAMVIQNPRYQVTQFGKPVTLSCSQTLNHNVMYWYQQKSSQAPKLLFHYYDKDFNNEADTPDNFQSRRPNTSFCFLDIRSPGLGDTAMYLCATSRDAGSNEKLFFGSGTQLSVL.

V gene TRBV28 combines with J gene TRBJ1-2; D is possibly TRBD1 (5 bases). V was cut by 5 bases and J by 7 bases, with 11 bases left in between. Germline CDR1 reads MDHEN; CDR2 reads SYDVKM. CDR3 size: 12 residues. This chain's CDR3 is CASSDSAGGYTF. Written as DNA, the CDR3 is TGTGCCAGCAGTGACAGCGCCGGTGGCTACACCTTC.

The chain recombines TRBV2 with TRBJ1-5; D is unclear. The CDR3 consists of 13 residues. Trimming stripped 6 bases from V and 1 base from J, with 7 bases between. From germline, CDR1 is SNHLY and CDR2 FYNNEI. CDR3 bases: TGTGCCAGCAGCTCCTTGAGCAATCAGCCCCAGCATTTT. This encodes CASSSLSNQPQHF.

This clone turned up a few times. V usage is TRBV7-9 and J usage is TRBJ1-1; D may be TRBD1 (6 bases). There are 14 residues in the CDR3. From germline, CDR1 is SEHNR and CDR2 FQNEAQ (reference sequence). V was pared by 6 bases and J by 4 bases, with 15 bases between. The chain's CDR3 is CASSSSGVSTEAFF. CDR3 nucleotide sequence: TGTGCCAGCAGTTCGTCAGGGGTATCCACTGAAGCTTTCTTT.

The chain combines TRBV7-6 with TRBJ1-1, with 7 bases aligning to TRBD1. There are 13 residues in the CDR3. CDR1 SGHVS and CDR2 FNYEAQ come from the germline V gene. V trimming: 5 bases; J trimming: 7 bases; junction bases outside the gene matches: 7. The CDR3 DNA sequence: TGTGCCAGCAGCCTCAGACAGGGAATTGAAGCTTTCTTT. Encoded protein: CASSLRQGIEAFF. The full variable domain, its missing parts supplied by reference TRBV7-6 and TRBJ1-1, is GAGVSQSPRYKVTKRGQDVALRCDPISGHVSLYWYRQALGQGPEFLTYFNYEAQQDKSGLPNDRFSAERPEGSISTLTIQRTEQRDSAMYRCASSLRQGIEAFFGQGTRLTVV.

The V call is TRBV7-2, the J call TRBJ1-2; D uncertain. The germline V gene has CDR1 SGHTA and CDR2 FQGNSA. V was pared by 5 bases and J by 7 bases, with 11 bases between. The CDR3 is 12 amino acids. The CDR3 is CASSDSTIGYTF. DNA for the CDR3: TGTGCCAGCAGCGACTCGACTATTGGCTACACCTTC. Together with reference TRBV7-2 and TRBJ1-2, the CDR3 gives the full variable domain: GAGVSQSPSNKVTEKGKDVELRCDPISGHTALYWYRQSLGQGLEFLIYFQGNSAPDKSGLPSDRFSAERTGGSVSTLTIQRTQQEDSAVYLCASSDSTIGYTFGSGTRLTVV.

The rearrangement joins TRBV18 to TRBJ1-2; 7 bases agree with TRBD1. V trimming: 8 bases; J trimming: 3 bases; junction bases outside the gene matches: 9. The CDR3 sequence is 14 residues long. In germline, CDR1 is KGHSH, CDR2 LQKENI. DNA for the CDR3: TGTGCCAGCATACGGGACAGCGAACACTATGGCTACACCTTC. Translated: CASIRDSEHYGYTF.